The 13 T cell receptor beta chains given below trace back to one sample, sequenced in a study of blood T cell repertoires in COVID-19. Generated by immunoSEQ multiplex PCR, the TCRdb table keeps only in-frame clones and is missing some. The table shows roughly 130,000 clones, with about 76% occurring only once. The sample was peripheral blood. The receptors were sampled from a woman in her 70s with COVID-19, enrolled during active disease.

This clone was recorded once. The chain carries TRBV7-2 and TRBJ2-2; a possible D gene is TRBD1 (6 bases). The CDR3 loop spans 14 amino acids. Germline V lookup: CDR1 SGHTA, CDR2 FQGNSA. V was cut by 7 bases and J by 5 bases, with 14 bases left in between. The CDR3 sequence: CASNSQRGTGELFF. The CDR3 region has the DNA TGTGCCAGCAACTCCCAAAGGGGGACCGGGGAGCTGTTTTTT.

V is TRBV10-3 and J is TRBJ2-6; D uncertain. This CDR3 comprises 16 residues. Germline assignment: CDR1 ENHRY and CDR2 SYGVKD. The ends were cut back, 4 bases at V and 2 bases at J, with 12 bases in the middle. The CDR3: CAISVSLAAGANVLTF. CDR3 coding DNA: TGTGCCATCAGTGTGTCGTTGGCAGCTGGGGCCAACGTCCTGACTTTC.

The V call is TRBV7-3, the J call TRBJ2-1; 7 bases match TRBD2. The V segment lost 5 bases and the J segment 4 bases; nucleotides outside the gene matches: 8. This CDR3 is built from 15 residues. The germline V gene encodes CDR1 SGHTA and CDR2 FQGTGA. The CDR3 DNA sequence: TGTGCCAGCAGCCAAAGACTAGCACAATACAATGAGCAGTTCTTC. Translation gives CASSQRLAQYNEQFF.

This chain links TRBV27 with TRBJ1-3; D might be TRBD1 (6 bases). The CDR3 has 14 amino acids. Trimming removed 7 bases from V and 4 bases from J, with 14 bases in between. The germline gives CDR1 MNHEY, CDR2 SMNVEV (reference sequence). CDR3 DNA: TGTGCCAGCATCTTGCAGGGGTGGGGAAACACCATATATTTT. It encodes CASILQGWGNTIYF.

The rearrangement joins TRBV25-1 to TRBJ1-6; D gene unclear. The CDR3 extends over 15 amino acids. Germline lookup yields CDR1 MGHDK and CDR2 SYGVNS. V was cut by 1 base and J by 5 bases, with 9 bases left in between. DNA for the CDR3: TGTGCCAGCAGTGAATCGGTTCGTAATAATTCACCCCTCCACTTT. It translates to CASSESVRNNSPLHF.

In DNA, the CDR3 is TGTGCCAGCAGCTTAGACGGGGGGCCATATGAGCAGTTCTTC. It codes for CASSLDGGPYEQFF. The chain carries TRBV7-9 and TRBJ2-1, with D possibly being TRBD2 (7 bases). The V gene's germline CDR1 is SEHNR and CDR2 FQNEAQ (reference sequence). The V end was cut by 1 base, the J end by 8 bases, with 12 bases between. The CDR3 is 14 residues long. Supplemented by reference TRBV7-9 and TRBJ2-1, the full variable domain reads DTGVSQNPRHKITKRGQNVTFRCDPISEHNRLYWYRQTLGQGPEFLTYFQNEAQLEKSRLLSDRFSAERPKGSFSTLEIQRTEQGDSAMYLCASSLDGGPYEQFFGPGTRLTVL.

The chain recombines TRBV7-9 with TRBJ1-1; D may be TRBD1 (6 bases). Trimming took off 5 bases at V and 10 bases at J, with 8 bases between the two ends. The CDR3 covers 10 residues. In germline, CDR1 is SEHNR, CDR2 FQNEAQ (reference sequence). The CDR3 DNA follows: TGTGCCAGCAGCCGAGGGGGAGCTTTCTTT. Translated: CASSRGGAFF.

This clone was counted only a few times. A junction end diverges from the germline sequence, so it may reflect a read error. The chain recombines TRBV7-7 with TRBJ2-6; D is unclear. This CDR3 spans 17 amino acids. From germline, CDR1 is SSHAT and CDR2 FNYEAQ (reference sequence). The DNA for the CDR3 is TGTGCTAGCAGCCCGAGCCGCGGAAACTCTGGGGCCAACGTCCTGACTTTC. Its translation is CASSPSRGNSGANVLTF.

The V call is TRBV5-1, the J call TRBJ2-2, with D possibly matching TRBD2 (5 bases). Between the trimmed V and J ends, which lost 1 base and 6 bases, there was a span of 10 bases. This CDR3 is built from 14 residues. Germline V lookup: CDR1 SGHRS, CDR2 YFSETQ. The CDR3 reads CASSLTGSPGELFF. DNA for the CDR3: TGCGCCAGCAGCTTGACGGGGTCCCCCGGGGAGCTGTTTTTT.

This clone was seen just once. The V and J genes are TRBV5-5 and TRBJ2-5, with 9 bases aligning to TRBD2. With 5 bases clipped from V and 5 bases from J, the junction kept 13 bases outside the gene matches. This CDR3 spans 16 amino acids. CDR1 SGHKS and CDR2 YYEKEE come from the germline V gene (reference sequence). The CDR3 loop reads CASSSIAGEGVETQYF. DNA for the CDR3: TGTGCCAGCAGTTCAATAGCGGGGGAGGGCGTGGAGACCCAGTACTTC.

The genes are TRBV7-8 and TRBJ1-1, with no clear D. Germline values: CDR1 SGHVS, CDR2 FQNEAQ. This CDR3 spans 15 amino acids. Deletions cut 1 base from V and 1 base from J, with 10 bases between. The CDR3 coding sequence is TGTGCCAGCAGCTTAGGGAGAGCACCGAACACTGAAGCTTTCTTT. It specifies CASSLGRAPNTEAFF.

This clone was observed once. CDR3 sequence reads: CASSVRSPGFGYTEAFF. CDR3 nucleotides: TGTGCCAGCAGCGTAAGGTCTCCAGGGTTTGGGTACACTGAAGCTTTCTTT. This rearrangement joins TRBV9 to TRBJ1-1; D may be TRBD1 (5 bases). The ends were cut back, 1 base at V and 3 bases at J, with 19 bases in the middle. Germline lookup yields CDR1 SGDLS and CDR2 YYNGEE. This CDR3 region has 17 residues.

V gene TRBV7-9 combines with J gene TRBJ1-6, with D unresolved. The CDR3 extends over 16 amino acids. From germline, CDR1 is SEHNR and CDR2 FQNEAQ (reference sequence). Deletions cut 7 bases from V and 5 bases from J, with 18 bases between. The CDR3, as DNA: TGTGCCAGCACCGAACCCCCCGACGGAGATAATTCACCCCTCCACTTT. This encodes CASTEPPDGDNSPLHF.